These 26 T cell receptor beta chains share one sample of origin, sequenced in a study of blood T cell repertoires in COVID-19. Sequencing used immunoSEQ multiplex PCR; TCRdb keeps in-frame clones, though not all of them. The sample carries approximately 280,000 clones, about 93% recorded once. Sequenced material: peripheral blood. The origin of the receptors is a woman aged 25-40 years with COVID-19, enrolled during active disease.

V gene TRBV6-5 combines with J gene TRBJ2-7; 7 nucleotides agree with TRBD2. CDR1 MNHEY and CDR2 SVGAGI come from the germline V gene. The junction had 4 bases not matched to a gene; V was cut back by 9 bases and J by 2 bases. CDR3 length: 12 residues. CDR3 bases: TGTGCCAGGGGCCGGGGGGCCTACGAGCAGTACTTC. Amino acid sequence: CARGRGAYEQYF.

This chain connects TRBV28 to TRBJ1-3; D unresolved. The CDR3 is 11 residues long. Germline values: CDR1 MDHEN, CDR2 SYDVKM. V lost 9 bases and J 5 bases, leaving 8 bases between the germline ends. The CDR3 nucleotides are TGTGCCAGACGCGAAAGAAACACCATATATTTT. The encoded protein is CARRERNTIYF.

The V call is TRBV3-1 (or the pseudogene TRBV3-2), the J call TRBJ1-2; unclear D gene. Germline V lookup: CDR1 LGHDT, CDR2 YNNKEL (reference sequence). The CDR3 runs to 13 residues. Trimming cost V 3 bases and J 2 bases, with 7 bases left between them. In DNA form, the CDR3 reads TGTGCCAGCAGCCAGACAAGAAACTATGGCTACACCTTC. Translation gives CASSQTRNYGYTF.

The V call is TRBV10-1, the J call TRBJ1-6; TRBD1 agrees at 8 bases. The CDR3 loop spans 14 amino acids. With V trimmed by 10 bases and J by 7 bases, 9 bases remained unmatched. Germline CDR1 and CDR2: WNHNN and SYGVQD (reference sequence). The CDR3 nucleotides are TGCGCCACGCTCGGGGACAGGCCGAATTCACCCCTCCACTTT. As protein: CATLGDRPNSPLHF.

The rearrangement uses TRBV28 and TRBJ1-1; 7 bases fit TRBD1. This CDR3 spans 13 amino acids. CDR1 and CDR2 (germline): MDHEN, SYDVKM. With V trimmed by 5 bases and J by 4 bases, 4 bases remained unmatched. The CDR3: CASSTGVGTEAFF. The CDR3 DNA is TGTGCCAGCAGTACAGGGGTAGGCACTGAAGCTTTCTTT.

A single count supports this clone. The rearrangement joins TRBV11-2 to TRBJ1-1, with TRBD1 as a possible D gene (5 bases). CDR1 SGHAT and CDR2 FQNNGV come from the germline V gene. This CDR3 spans 13 amino acids. Trimming shortened V by 5 bases and J by 0 bases, and 7 bases separated the two germline ends. CDR3 amino acids: CASSADMNTEAFF. CDR3 DNA: TGTGCCAGCAGCGCGGACATGAACACTGAAGCTTTCTTT.

The V call is TRBV7-9, the J call TRBJ2-7; the match to TRBD2 covers 12 bases. V was clipped by 5 bases and J by 6 bases; unmatched bases: 5. The CDR3 totals 14 residues. CDR1 is SEHNR, CDR2 FQNEAQ, per germline (reference sequence). The CDR3 protein is CASSLTSGSGEQYF. DNA of the CDR3: TGTGCCAGCAGCCTGACTAGCGGGAGTGGCGAGCAGTACTTC.

This rearrangement joins TRBV5-1 to TRBJ1-4, with unresolved D. Germline-derived CDR1 and CDR2 are SGHRS and YFSETQ. V lost 3 bases and J 6 bases, leaving 9 bases between the germline ends. The CDR3 contains 13 residues. This CDR3 reads CASSSRGDEKLFF. CDR3 bases: TGCGCCAGCAGCTCCCGGGGAGATGAAAAACTGTTTTTT.

The J gene is TRBJ2-7, the V gene TRBV28; 8 nucleotides align to TRBD2. With 6 bases clipped from V and 3 bases from J, the junction kept 4 bases outside the gene matches. The CDR3 is 13 amino acids. Per the germline V gene, CDR1 is MDHEN and CDR2 is SYDVKM. CDR3 in DNA: TGTGCCAGCAGAGTAGCGGGGAACTACGAGCAGTACTTC. It is translated as CASRVAGNYEQYF.

J is TRBJ1-5 and V is TRBV6-2 or TRBV6-3; D is possibly TRBD1 (5 bases). Germline CDR1 and CDR2: MNHEY and SVGEGT. Trimming removed 5 bases at V and 0 bases at J, with 11 bases between. The CDR3 totals 15 residues. The CDR3 loop reads CASSPRAYSNQPQHF. The CDR3, as DNA: TGTGCCAGCAGTCCCAGGGCATATAGCAATCAGCCCCAGCATTTT.

V gene TRBV7-2 combines with J gene TRBJ2-7; 9 positions match TRBD2. The V gene end was trimmed by 3 bases and the J gene end by 5 bases; junction bases not matched to a gene: 8. CDR1 SGHTA and CDR2 FQGNSA come from the germline V gene. CDR3 length: 15 residues. The CDR3 region is CASSFSSGNYDEQYF. CDR3 bases: TGTGCCAGCAGCTTCTCTAGCGGGAATTACGACGAGCAGTACTTC.

V gene TRBV6-2 or TRBV6-3 combines with J gene TRBJ2-7; the match to TRBD1 covers 11 bases. The CDR3 spans 15 residues. J gave up 3 bases and V 5 bases, and 6 bases lay outside the gene matches. Germline loops: CDR1 MNHEY, CDR2 SVGEGT. CDR3 DNA sequence: TGTGCCAGCAGTACAAGGGACAGGGGGGTCTACGAGCAGTACTTC. Protein sequence: CASSTRDRGVYEQYF.

This chain connects TRBV6-5 to TRBJ1-2; D remains unclear. V lost 2 bases to trimming and J lost 4 bases, with 11 bases between them. This CDR3 region has 14 residues. Germline V gives CDR1 MNHEY, CDR2 SVGAGI. CDR3 in amino acids: CASSYRPGSYGYTF. CDR3 nucleotide sequence: TGTGCCAGCAGTTACAGGCCGGGGTCCTATGGCTACACCTTC.

V and J are TRBV5-1 and TRBJ2-1; possibly TRBD1 for D (6 bases). The germline V gene has CDR1 SGHRS and CDR2 YFSETQ. Trimming pared 4 bases from V and 5 bases from J, leaving 13 bases between. This CDR3 has 14 amino acids. CDR3 nucleotide sequence: TGCGCCAGCAGCGCCTGGACAGAGGACAATGAGCAGTTCTTC. Protein: CASSAWTEDNEQFF.

The J gene is TRBJ1-3, the V gene TRBV5-1; no clear D gene. CDR3 length: 15 amino acids. V was pared by 0 bases and J by 2 bases, with 9 bases between. Germline V gene lookup returns CDR1 SGHRS and CDR2 YFSETQ. CDR3 in amino acids: CASSLVSDPGNTIYF. The CDR3 DNA sequence: TGCGCCAGCAGCTTGGTATCAGATCCTGGAAACACCATATATTTT.

This chain links TRBV7-9 with TRBJ1-1, with D possibly TRBD1 on 5 matching bases. The CDR3 loop spans 15 amino acids. Trimming shortened V by 1 base and J by 2 bases, and 11 bases separated the two germline ends. CDR1 and CDR2 (germline): SEHNR, FQNEAQ (reference sequence). CDR3 sequence (DNA): TGTGCCAGCAGCTTAGTGGGGCACATCAACACTGAAGCTTTCTTT. Its translation: CASSLVGHINTEAFF.

CDR3 sequence: CASSSLKTGTGVYGYTF. The CDR3 nucleotides are TGTGCCAGCAGTTCCTTAAAAACCGGGACAGGGGTCTATGGCTACACCTTC. This chain joins TRBV27 and TRBJ1-2, with TRBD1 matching 10 bases. This CDR3 comprises 17 residues. The J segment lost 4 bases and the V segment lost 4 bases, leaving 12 bases of the junction unmatched. Per the germline V gene, CDR1 is MNHEY and CDR2 is SMNVEV (reference sequence).

The chain joins TRBV9 to TRBJ1-2; 9 nucleotides agree with TRBD1. The V and J ends lost 2 bases and 6 bases, in that order; junction bases with no gene match: 8. Per the germline V gene, CDR1 is SGDLS and CDR2 is YYNGEE. The CDR3 is made up of 15 amino acids. The CDR3, as DNA: TGTGCCAGCAGCGTTCATACCGGGACAGGGAATGGCTACACCTTC. Translated, it gives CASSVHTGTGNGYTF.

With respect to this clone: Other nucleotide sequences in the sample specify the same CDR3. CDR3 residues: CAWSGQGNQPQHF. CDR3 DNA: TGTGCCTGGAGTGGACAGGGCAATCAGCCCCAGCATTTT. The J gene is TRBJ1-5, the V gene TRBV30; D perhaps matches TRBD1 (6 bases). Germline V gene lookup returns CDR1 GTSNPN and CDR2 SVGIG (reference sequence). Trimming left V 1 base short and J 2 bases short, with 6 bases between. The CDR3 extends over 13 amino acids.

The genes are TRBV15 and TRBJ2-5, with 12 bases identical to TRBD2. The CDR3 is 16 residues long. The V and J ends lost 3 bases and 5 bases, in that order; junction bases with no gene match: 7. Germline V lookup: CDR1 LNHNV, CDR2 YYDKDF (reference sequence). The CDR3 sequence: CATSRTASGRVETQYF. The CDR3 nucleotides read TGTGCCACCAGCAGGACGGCTAGCGGGAGGGTTGAGACCCAGTACTTC.

V is TRBV2 and J is TRBJ1-4, with 7 bases that match TRBD1. The trim removed 5 bases at V and 7 bases at J, leaving 1 base unmatched. Per germline, CDR1 SNHLY and CDR2 FYNNEI. The CDR3 loop spans 12 amino acids. CDR3 region: CASSWTGEKLFF. The CDR3 DNA follows: TGTGCCAGCAGTTGGACAGGTGAAAAACTGTTTTTT.

The CDR3 DNA follows: TGCGCCAGCAGCTTGGGGACTAGCGTCTACGAGCAGTACTTC. This translates into CASSLGTSVYEQYF. This chain uses TRBV5-1 with TRBJ2-7; 9 positions match TRBD2. The trim removed 0 bases at V and 3 bases at J, leaving 1 base unmatched. The CDR3 loop spans 14 amino acids. Germline V gene sequence: CDR1 SGHRS, CDR2 YFSETQ. Full variable domain (remainder filled in from reference TRBV5-1 and TRBJ2-7): KAGVTQTPRYLIKTRGQQVTLSCSPISGHRSVSWYQQTPGQGLQFLFEYFSETQRNKGNFPGRFSGRQFSNSRSEMNVSTLELGDSALYLCASSLGTSVYEQYFGPGTRLTVT.

The V gene is TRBV6-5, the J gene TRBJ1-1; the match to TRBD1 covers 8 bases. Per the germline V gene, CDR1 is MNHEY and CDR2 is SVGAGI. V shed 6 bases, J shed 1 base, and the junction held 10 bases outside the gene matches. The CDR3 length is 16 residues. CDR3 nucleotide sequence: TGTGCCAGCAGCTACGGACAGGGCCGACGGAACACTGAAGCTTTCTTT. It encodes CASSYGQGRRNTEAFF.

V and J are TRBV2 and TRBJ2-1; the match to TRBD2 covers 7 bases. CDR1 is SNHLY, CDR2 FYNNEI, per germline. With V trimmed by 7 bases and J by 8 bases, 5 bases remained unmatched. This CDR3 region has 12 residues. CDR3 sequence (DNA): TGTGCCAGCACGCGGGAGAGGGATGAGCAGTTCTTC. Translating it yields CASTRERDEQFF.

The rearrangement joins TRBV19 to TRBJ1-5; D possibly corresponds to TRBD1 (6 bases). The germline gives CDR1 LNHDA, CDR2 SQIVND (reference sequence). V was clipped by 4 bases and J by 4 bases, with 11 bases between them. This CDR3 contains 14 residues. CDR3 sequence: CASSTPRGNQPQHF. The CDR3 DNA is TGTGCCAGTAGTACACCAAGGGGGAATCAGCCCCAGCATTTT.

This clone turned up a few times. The rearrangement links TRBV5-1 to TRBJ2-7; 12 nucleotides line up with TRBD2. V gave up 4 bases and J gave up 3 bases; unmatched junction bases: 2. This CDR3 spans 14 amino acids. Germline V gene sequence: CDR1 SGHRS, CDR2 YFSETQ. The DNA of the CDR3 is TGCGCCAGCAGCGGACTAGCGGGATTCTACGAGCAGTACTTC. Amino acid sequence: CASSGLAGFYEQYF.